This is a list of T cell receptor beta chains from one sample in a study of T-cell memory formation after mild COVID-19. TCRdb re-analysed the 5' RACE reads in MiXCR, keeping a single row per CDR3 protein. The table records 34,000 or so distinct CDR3 sequences, 7% to 9.5% of them present only once. The material sequenced was PBMCs or a T cell subset sorted from them (not recorded which). The receptor set was obtained from a man aged 18 to 35 who had mild COVID-19 (a few samples of this study predate the infection). Cell type and time point are not known. Both conserved end residues are trimmed from each CDR3. Fields, in order: clone size, J gene, V gene, CDR3 protein. Clone size is not always given. Where it is, it says once, few, many or a class for expanded clones.

many TRBJ2-2 TRBV20-1 SSGGATGELF
many TRBJ1-2 TRBV7-8 ASSLAWSEPGGYT
many TRBJ1-2 TRBV5-1 ASSLVSVNYGYT
many TRBJ2-4 TRBV13 ASTPSDRGKNIQY
many TRBJ2-3 TRBV28 ASSLIARARGDTQY
. TRBJ1-2 TRBV20-1 SAREGGNANYGYT
many TRBJ2-2 TRBV7-8 ASSILPRGAETGELF
many TRBJ1-2 TRBV5-1 ASSSIGDGYT
few TRBJ2-1 TRBV7-9 ASSLVGPGTGLREQF
few TRBJ1-4 TRBV4-1 ASSQGQRGVEKLF
many TRBJ1-1 TRBV6-5 ASRKGGSTEAF
. TRBJ2-7 TRBV7-6 ASSLGRGSYEQY
many TRBJ2-3 TRBV5-5 ASRFRDGVVTDTQY
many TRBJ2-3 TRBV11-2 ASRGRGNTDTQY
many TRBJ2-3 TRBV5-1 ASSSNAQDTQY
few TRBJ1-4 TRBV5-4 ASSLDRGNEKLF
. TRBJ2-1 TRBV9 ASSAGTLYNEQF
few TRBJ2-3 TRBV5-1 ASSLAQGTDTQY
. TRBJ2-5 TRBV20-1 SARARASGETQY
many TRBJ2-1 TRBV20-1 SARPSHGAYNEQF
many TRBJ2-1 TRBV9 ASSVVGSSYNEQF
many TRBJ2-3 TRBV27 ASSPQPMGYTDTQY
many TRBJ1-2 TRBV25-1 ASSEFPYGYT
many TRBJ1-6 TRBV4-1 ASSPTGGGSPLH
many TRBJ2-2 TRBV20-1 SARDYPLDRLGGELF
many TRBJ2-3 TRBV9 ASSVPQGGTDTQY
many TRBJ2-2 TRBV4-3 ASSQDRGTGELF